One T cell receptor (beta chain) is described in this entry. The entry originates in a study of T cell responses to AZD1222 COVID-19 vaccine. Produced via immunoSEQ multiplex PCR; TCRdb's table is partial and in-frame only. Of 90,000 to 120,000 clones in the sample, 89% were seen once. This receptor was identified in an adult in good health. The sequencing here drew on peripheral blood, taken on day 0 of AZD1222 vaccination.

CDR3 region: CASSQDLRGPFQRTQYF. The CDR3 DNA reads as TGTGCCAGCAGCCAAGATCTGAGGGGGCCGTTCCAGAGGACGCAGTATTTT. The chain employs TRBV3-1 (or the pseudogene TRBV3-2) and TRBJ2-3, with TRBD1 matching over 7 bases. The germline V gene encodes CDR1 LGHDT and CDR2 YNNKEL (reference sequence). The V segment lost 0 bases and the J segment 9 bases; nucleotides outside the gene matches: 15. The CDR3 covers 17 residues.